This TCR beta chain was profiled in a study of blood T cells in healthy people across ages. Sample-barcoded 5' priming and a J-beta primer mix drove a second PCR of about 7 to 12 cycles. A single record per CDR3 protein comes from TCRdb applying MiXCR to the 5' RACE reads. The sample lists about 640,000 distinct CDR3 sequences, under 65% occurring once. Each donor was a healthy Caucasian individual from Russia, aged about 6 to 95. A remark on this clonotype: Its antigen is unknown.

The germline V gene has CDR1 SGHVS and CDR2 FQNEAQ. V was clipped by 5 bases and J by 1 base; unmatched bases: 9. The CDR3 consists of 18 residues. Study observations and caveats: In these data, TCR beta diversity tracked strongly with naive T cell percentage. More naive CD4+ cells and higher diversity were found in long-lived than in aged donors.

The genes are TRBV7-8 and TRBJ2-6; 9 bases fit TRBD1. The source of this sequence is a man aged 60 to 75 in good health. Sequenced sample: blood. The CDR3 DNA sequence: TGTGCCAGCAGCCTGAAACAGGGGGCTAATTCTGGGGCCAACGTCCTGACTTTC. The encoded protein is CASSLKQGANSGANVLTF.